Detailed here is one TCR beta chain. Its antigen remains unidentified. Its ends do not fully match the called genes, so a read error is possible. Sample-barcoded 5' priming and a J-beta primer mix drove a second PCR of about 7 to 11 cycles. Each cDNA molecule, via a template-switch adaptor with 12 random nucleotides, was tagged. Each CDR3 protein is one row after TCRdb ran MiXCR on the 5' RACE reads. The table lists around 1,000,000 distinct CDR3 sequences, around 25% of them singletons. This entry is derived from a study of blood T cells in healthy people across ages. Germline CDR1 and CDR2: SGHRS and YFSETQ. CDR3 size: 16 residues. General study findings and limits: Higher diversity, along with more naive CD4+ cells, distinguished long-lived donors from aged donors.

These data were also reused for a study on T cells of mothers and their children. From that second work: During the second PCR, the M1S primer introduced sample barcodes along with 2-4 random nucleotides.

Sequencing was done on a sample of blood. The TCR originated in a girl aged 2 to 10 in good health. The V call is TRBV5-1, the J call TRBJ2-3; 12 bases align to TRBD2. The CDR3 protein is CASSRVTSGSLDAQYF. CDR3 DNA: TGCGCCAGCAGCCGAGTGACTAGCGGGAGCCTAGATGCGCAGTATTTT.